Shown below are 2 T cell receptor beta chains from a single sample sequenced in a study of blood T cell repertoires in COVID-19. Only in-frame clones appear in the TCRdb table, and some are missing; sequencing was by immunoSEQ multiplex PCR. The sample contains some 150,000 clones, 84% of which appear only once. Sequences were obtained from peripheral blood. Source of these receptors: a man between 65 and 79 years old with acute or convalescent COVID-19.

The chain recombines TRBV6-5 with TRBJ1-1; D is unclear. V lost 7 bases and J lost 4, with 13 bases in between. Germline assignment: CDR1 MNHEY and CDR2 SVGAGI. The CDR3 has 13 residues. The CDR3 bases are TGTGCCAGCAATATTAAGCGGAGCACTGAAGCTTTCTTT. It is translated as CASNIKRSTEAFF.

This chain connects TRBV28 to TRBJ1-5; a weak D match, TRBD1 (5 bases). The V end lost 0 bases, the J end lost 2 bases, and 11 bases lay between the germline ends. The germline CDR1 and CDR2 sequences are MDHEN and SYDVKM. CDR3 length: 16 residues. CDR3 sequence reads: CASSLWITGGNQPQHF. In DNA form, the CDR3 reads TGTGCCAGCAGTTTATGGATTACAGGTGGCAATCAGCCCCAGCATTTT.